Presented here are 27 T cell receptor beta chains from one specimen sequenced in a study of siplizumab effects on memory and regulatory T cells. Profiling relied on immunoSEQ multiplex PCR, and the TCRdb table lists in-frame clones only, not all of them. The sample yields fewer than 100,000 clones, 85% to 95% seen once. Sequenced input: CD8+ T cells sorted from blood. These receptors were obtained from a human donor in good health.

The V gene is TRBV2, the J gene TRBJ1-1; a possible D gene is TRBD1 (6 bases). Per germline, CDR1 SNHLY and CDR2 FYNNEI. This CDR3 comprises 16 residues. Trimming took 6 bases from V and 5 from J, leaving 22 bases between them. In nucleotides, the CDR3 is TGTGCCAGCAGCCAGGGGAGCGAAGGATTGGGAACTGAAGCTTTCTTT. It specifies CASSQGSEGLGTEAFF.

The V gene is TRBV15, the J gene TRBJ2-1, with D perhaps matching TRBD2 (5 bases). The CDR3 consists of 15 residues. The V gene's germline CDR1 is LNHNV and CDR2 YYDKDF (reference sequence). Trimming removed 3 bases at V and 8 bases at J, with 17 bases between. CDR3 sequence reads: CATSSQRRLMDEQFF. CDR3 in DNA: TGTGCCACCAGCAGTCAACGAAGACTAATGGATGAGCAGTTCTTC.

The V gene is TRBV4-1, the J gene TRBJ1-1; 8 nucleotides agree with TRBD1. The junction had 6 bases not matched to a gene; V was cut back by 5 bases and J by 4 bases. The CDR3 length is 14 residues. Germline loops: CDR1 MGHRA, CDR2 YSYEKL. The CDR3 here is CASSNQGARTEAFF. CDR3 DNA: TGCGCCAGCAGCAATCAGGGGGCGCGCACTGAAGCTTTCTTT.

The chain joins TRBV6-5 to TRBJ2-7; TRBD1 matches 7 bases. This CDR3 spans 13 amino acids. Unmatched junction bases numbered 5, after V lost 6 bases and J lost 3 bases. Germline V CDR1 and CDR2: MNHEY, SVGAGI. CDR3 sequence (DNA): TGTGCCAGCAGCCCCAACAGGGGCTACGAGCAGTACTTC. As protein: CASSPNRGYEQYF.

V is TRBV5-1 and J is TRBJ2-7; D gene unclear. Per germline, CDR1 SGHRS and CDR2 YFSETQ. V shed 0 bases and J shed 2 bases, with 12 bases lying between them. The CDR3 is 15 residues long. The CDR3 bases are TGCGCCAGCAGCTTGGGGTACACAAGCACCTACGAGCAGTACTTC. Encoded protein: CASSLGYTSTYEQYF.

The V gene is TRBV7-9, the J gene TRBJ1-3; D remains ambiguous. Germline CDR1 reads SEHNR; CDR2 reads FQNEAQ (reference sequence). V was trimmed by 6 bases and J by 8 bases, leaving 17 bases between them. The CDR3 has 14 residues. The CDR3 DNA reads TGTGCCAGCAGTGGAGGTGGGCCCCTGGACACCATATATTTT. It codes for CASSGGGPLDTIYF.

The chain links TRBV9 to TRBJ1-1; no firm D call. Per the germline V gene, CDR1 is SGDLS and CDR2 is YYNGEE. The ends were cut back, 4 bases at V and 0 bases at J, with 7 bases in the middle. CDR3 length equals 13 residues. For the CDR3, the DNA is TGTGCCAGCAGCCAAAGCCTGAACACTGAAGCTTTCTTT. This translates into CASSQSLNTEAFF.

This clone has a single count. This rearrangement joins TRBV6-6 to TRBJ2-5; 8 bases agree with TRBD2. V gave up 7 bases and J gave up 5 bases; unmatched junction bases: 12. Germline values: CDR1 MNHNY, CDR2 SVGAGI (reference sequence). The CDR3 contains 15 residues. The CDR3 loop reads CASTKRGFFGETQYF. The CDR3 coding sequence is TGTGCCAGCACCAAGCGGGGGTTCTTCGGGGAGACCCAGTACTTC.

The V and J genes are TRBV2 and TRBJ1-4; D unclear. This CDR3 spans 12 amino acids. Trimming stripped 7 bases from V and 0 bases from J, with 3 bases between. Per the germline V gene, CDR1 is SNHLY and CDR2 is FYNNEI. CDR3 in amino acids: CASTTTNEKLFF. The CDR3 bases are TGTGCCAGCACAACAACTAATGAAAAACTGTTTTTT.

This chain joins TRBV28 and TRBJ2-7; no definite D call. Trimming removed 4 bases from V and 0 bases from J, with 4 bases in between. The length of the CDR3 is 12 residues. CDR1 and CDR2 from the germline V gene are MDHEN and SYDVKM. CDR3 sequence (DNA): TGTGCCAGCAGTTCCACCTCCTACGAGCAGTACTTC. This encodes CASSSTSYEQYF. Filled out from reference TRBV28 and TRBJ2-7, the complete variable domain reads DVKVTQSSRYLVKRTGEKVFLECVQDMDHENMFWYRQDPGLGLRLIYFSYDVKMKEKGDIPEGYSVSREKKERFSLILESASTNQTSMYLCASSSTSYEQYFGPGTRLTVT.

The V and J genes are TRBV10-3 and TRBJ2-7; unclear D gene. CDR1 and CDR2 (germline): ENHRY, SYGVKD. V shed 6 bases and J shed 2 bases, with 8 bases lying between them. The CDR3 contains 12 residues. The CDR3 nucleotides are TGTGCCATCAGACTAAACACCTACGAGCAGTACTTC. Amino acids: CAIRLNTYEQYF.

The chain is built from TRBV5-6 and TRBJ2-1; D gene unclear. V was shortened by 3 bases and J by 4 bases, with 2 bases between the two germline ends. Per the germline V gene, CDR1 is SGHDT and CDR2 is YYEEEE. The CDR3 is made up of 11 amino acids. The CDR3 loop is CASSYYNEQFF. CDR3 coding DNA: TGTGCCAGCAGCTATTACAATGAGCAGTTCTTC.

The CDR3 DNA is TGCAGCGGCTTGAACGCAGGCGAGACCGGGGAGCTGTTTTTT. This translates into CSGLNAGETGELFF. The rearrangement links TRBV29-1 to TRBJ2-2; D uncertain. The CDR3 has 14 amino acids. The germline V and J ends were trimmed by 7 bases and 5 bases, with 17 bases remaining between them. The germline CDR1 and CDR2 sequences are SQVTM and ANQGSEA.

This chain connects TRBV7-9 to TRBJ1-1, with D possibly matching TRBD1 (5 bases). The CDR3 extends over 13 amino acids. V gave up 4 bases and J gave up 6 bases, with 12 bases separating them. Germline V gives CDR1 SEHNR, CDR2 FQNEAQ (reference sequence). Here the CDR3 reads CASSSRDWAEAFF. The CDR3 DNA sequence: TGTGCCAGCAGCTCCAGGGATTGGGCTGAAGCTTTCTTT.

The CDR3 nucleotides are TGCGCCAGCAGTGAGTTTAGGGGACCCTCCTACGAGCAGTACTTC. Translating gives CASSEFRGPSYEQYF. The rearrangement joins TRBV10-2 to TRBJ2-7; perhaps D is TRBD1 or TRBD2 (5 bases each). Germline CDR1 and CDR2: WSHSY and SAAADI. The CDR3 extends over 15 amino acids. Deletions cut 1 base from V and 0 bases from J, with 10 bases between.

The chain joins TRBV19 to TRBJ2-3; TRBD2 matches 10 bases. V was clipped by 3 bases and J by 6 bases; unmatched bases: 3. The CDR3 is 14 amino acids. In germline, CDR1 is LNHDA, CDR2 SQIVND (reference sequence). CDR3 DNA sequence: TGTGCCAGTAGTATTTGGACTAGCGGTGATACGCAGTATTTT. Protein: CASSIWTSGDTQYF.

For the CDR3, the DNA is TGTGCCAGCAGTGAAACAGTTTGGTCTGGAAACACCATATATTTT. Translation: CASSETVWSGNTIYF. V and J are TRBV2 and TRBJ1-3; D gene unclear. Germline V gene data show CDR1 as SNHLY and CDR2 as FYNNEI. The CDR3 has 15 amino acids. Deletions cut 2 bases from V and 1 base from J, with 9 bases between.

The CDR3 bases are TGCAGCGCCTCTGATAAGTCCGAGCAGTACTTC. It is translated as CSASDKSEQYF. The chain couples TRBV29-1 to TRBJ2-7, with no clear D. CDR3 length: 11 residues. Germline V gene sequence: CDR1 SQVTM, CDR2 ANQGSEA. V lost 7 bases and J lost 6, with 13 bases in between.

The chain recombines TRBV10-3 with TRBJ2-5; D might be TRBD1 (6 bases). Germline values: CDR1 ENHRY, CDR2 SYGVKD. This CDR3 spans 16 amino acids. V lost 0 bases and J 4 bases, leaving 15 bases between the germline ends. In nucleotides, the CDR3 is TGTGCCATCAGTGAGTCGATAGGCAGGGGTCGAGAGACCCAGTACTTC. Its translation is CAISESIGRGRETQYF.

This chain uses TRBV30 with TRBJ2-4; TRBD2 aligns across 7 bases. The CDR3 consists of 20 residues. The V gene end was trimmed by 0 bases and the J gene end by 1 base; junction bases not matched to a gene: 18. Germline-derived CDR1 and CDR2 are GTSNPN and SVGIG (reference sequence). The CDR3 region is CAWSVRKEGGLKRAKNIQYF. DNA for the CDR3: TGTGCCTGGAGTGTACGTAAGGAGGGAGGGCTCAAGAGGGCCAAAAACATTCAGTACTTC.

The chain combines TRBV28 with TRBJ1-5; D is undetermined. The CDR3 contains 16 residues. CDR1 MDHEN and CDR2 SYDVKM come from the germline V gene. V shed 4 bases and J shed 0 bases, with 13 bases lying between them. This CDR3 is CASSYPRRYSNQPQHF. Here the CDR3 DNA reads TGTGCCAGCAGTTACCCCCGCCGATATAGCAATCAGCCCCAGCATTTT.

The chain couples TRBV6-5 to TRBJ1-2; perhaps TRBD1 as D (6 bases). Between the trimmed V and J ends, which lost 2 bases and 6 bases, there was a span of 10 bases. Looked up from germline, CDR1 is MNHEY and CDR2 is SVGAGI. The CDR3 totals 13 residues. CDR3: CASSYTPGDGYTF. DNA for the CDR3: TGTGCCAGCAGTTACACTCCAGGGGATGGCTACACCTTC.

The chain uses TRBV28 and TRBJ2-5; D unresolved. V dropped 4 bases and J dropped 1 base, with 10 bases sitting between them. Germline values: CDR1 MDHEN, CDR2 SYDVKM. The CDR3 runs to 14 residues. CDR3 in DNA: TGTGCCAGCAGTTCACGACTTCGCCAAGAGACCCAGTACTTC. This sequence encodes CASSSRLRQETQYF.

The CDR3 DNA is TGTGCCAGCAGCTTACACACAGATACGCAGTATTTT. It specifies CASSLHTDTQYF. The chain employs TRBV5-6 and TRBJ2-3; D unresolved. Trimming left V 2 bases short and J 2 bases short, with 3 bases between. Per the germline V gene, CDR1 is SGHDT and CDR2 is YYEEEE. The CDR3 is 12 residues long.

CDR3 sequence (DNA): TGTGCCAGCTCACCACCGACGGGGGATGCGGCTTTCTTT. It translates to CASSPPTGDAAFF. The rearrangement links TRBV18 to TRBJ1-1; TRBD1 might be the D (5 bases). The CDR3 is 13 amino acids. Germline V gene sequence: CDR1 KGHSH, CDR2 LQKENI. V lost 0 bases and J lost 11, with 13 bases in between.

This chain joins TRBV7-9 and TRBJ1-3; D is unclear. Trimming pared 5 bases from V and 5 bases from J, leaving 7 bases between. From germline, CDR1 is SEHNR and CDR2 FQNEAQ (reference sequence). This CDR3 has 12 residues. The CDR3 nucleotides read TGTGCCAGCAGCCCCGTCAGAAACACCATATATTTT. Protein: CASSPVRNTIYF.

The chain uses TRBV7-9 and TRBJ2-3; no firm D call. CDR1 is SEHNR and CDR2 is FQNEAQ in the germline V gene (reference sequence). The CDR3 loop spans 14 amino acids. Trimming removed 2 bases from V and 4 bases from J, with 10 bases in between. The CDR3 region has the DNA TGTGCCAGCAGCTTAATGAGCCATGCAGATACGCAGTATTTT. This translates into CASSLMSHADTQYF.